This TCR beta chain was captured by sequencing in a study of T cell changes during pregnancy in multiple sclerosis (dated by TCRdb to 2018 to 2020). About the study as a whole: In women with multiple sclerosis, the researchers looked at how the T cell repertoire shifted as pregnancy progressed.

In the case of this clone: Its binding antigen is unknown. Base qualities were left out, and no much larger clone turns up one base away.

Library method: the immunoSEQ multiplex PCR assay. Held by TCRdb, this immuneACCESS table contains in-frame sequences only and omits some clones. Under half of the omission traces to an unresolved V gene where checked; the cause of the rest is unknown. This sample gives around 71,000 clones in total; around 90% of them show up just once. Approximately 1.1% of the sample is in the top ten clones. The source material was peripheral blood, sampled in the third trimester of pregnancy. The origin of this receptor is a female donor with multiple sclerosis, enrolled in a pregnancy study.

The CDR3 protein is CASSLTLAADTQYF. The DNA sequence follows: TGTGCCAGCAGTTTAACGCTAGCAGCAGATACGCAGTATTTT. The chain links TRBV27 with TRBJ2-3; the D segment could be TRBD2, given 5 matching bases. V is clipped by 2 bases and J by 4 bases, and the sequence between their germline boundaries is 10 bases long. Including the terminal cysteine and phenylalanine, the CDR3 comprises 14 residues. Of all the DNA, just the CDR3 is kept, 42 bases in frame from base 1. The germline V gene (reference sequence) yields MNHEY for CDR1 and SMNVEV for CDR2.